A selection of T cell receptor beta chains follows, all from one sample in a study of blood T cells in healthy people across ages. TCRdb fed the 5' RACE reads into MiXCR, producing one record per CDR3 protein. The repertoire has approximately 810,000 distinct CDR3 sequences, around 26% of them found once; the top ten carry around 16%. Sequences were obtained from blood. These receptor sequences come from a woman at least 80 years old in good health. CDR3s include the opening cysteine and the closing phenylalanine or tryptophan. A D gene is named only where the DNA matches it firmly. Clone size is not always given. Where it is, it says once, few, many or a class for expanded clones.

v_call: TRBV11-2
j_call: TRBJ1-5
clone_size: .
d_call: .
cdr3_aa: CASSLVEYQPQHF
cdr3_nt: TGTGCCAGCAGCTTAGTGGAGTATCAGCCCCAGCATTTT

v_call: TRBV6-2/TRBV6-3
j_call: TRBJ1-5
clone_size: .
d_call: .
cdr3_aa: CASSFRRAGGQPQHF
cdr3_nt: TGTGCCAGCAGTTTCCGCCGGGCGGGTGGTCAGCCCCAGCATTTT

v_call: TRBV6-1
j_call: TRBJ2-1
clone_size: .
d_call: TRBD2
cdr3_aa: CASNGLAGGLNNVQFF
cdr3_nt: TGTGCCAGCAACGGACTAGCGGGGGGTCTAAACAATGTGCAGTTCTTC

v_call: TRBV7-2
j_call: TRBJ2-3
clone_size: many
d_call: .
cdr3_aa: CASSLVLTSTDTQYF
cdr3_nt: TGTGCCAGCAGCTTAGTGTTGACTAGCACAGATACGCAGTATTTT

v_call: TRBV6-1
j_call: TRBJ2-3
clone_size: .
d_call: .
cdr3_aa: CASLKGGGYTDTQYF
cdr3_nt: TGTGCCAGCCTCAAGGGGGGCGGTTACACGGATACGCAGTATTTT

v_call: TRBV20-1
j_call: TRBJ2-5
clone_size: many
d_call: .
cdr3_aa: CSATRGAQAGETQYF
cdr3_nt: TGCAGTGCTACTCGGGGAGCTCAGGCGGGGGAGACCCAGTACTTC

v_call: TRBV2
j_call: TRBJ2-7
clone_size: few
d_call: .
cdr3_aa: CASEWETYEQYF
cdr3_nt: TGTGCCAGCGAGTGGGAAACCTACGAGCAGTACTTC

v_call: TRBV20-1
j_call: TRBJ2-1
clone_size: many
d_call: .
cdr3_aa: CSGSEGGSYNEQFF
cdr3_nt: TGCAGTGGATCCGAGGGGGGGTCCTACAATGAGCAGTTCTTC

v_call: TRBV5-1
j_call: TRBJ2-3
clone_size: many
d_call: TRBD1
cdr3_aa: CASSSTTGTGWTDTQYF
cdr3_nt: TGCGCCAGCAGTTCCACTACCGGGACAGGATGGACAGATACGCAGTATTTT

v_call: TRBV11-3
j_call: TRBJ2-3
clone_size: .
d_call: .
cdr3_aa: CASSSAPGRITDTQYF
cdr3_nt: TGTGCCAGCAGCTCTGCCCCCGGGAGAATCACAGATACGCAGTATTTT

v_call: TRBV7-2
j_call: TRBJ2-3
clone_size: many
d_call: TRBD2
cdr3_aa: CASSPPGTGGLDTQYF
cdr3_nt: TGTGCCAGCAGCCCCCCCGGAACGGGGGGATTAGATACGCAGTATTTT

v_call: TRBV20-1
j_call: TRBJ2-7
clone_size: .
d_call: .
cdr3_aa: CSAPSTGPFYNEQYF
cdr3_nt: TGCAGTGCTCCGTCGACAGGCCCCTTCTACAATGAGCAGTACTTC

v_call: TRBV7-2
j_call: TRBJ1-5
clone_size: .
d_call: TRBD1
cdr3_aa: CASSFDRGPIQPQHF
cdr3_nt: TGTGCCAGCAGCTTCGACAGGGGGCCGATTCAGCCCCAGCATTTT

v_call: TRBV27
j_call: TRBJ1-2
clone_size: few
d_call: TRBD1
cdr3_aa: CASSFWGGGANGYTF
cdr3_nt: TGTGCCAGCAGCTTTTGGGGAGGGGGCGCGAATGGCTACACCTTC

v_call: TRBV5-1
j_call: TRBJ2-1
clone_size: few
d_call: TRBD2
cdr3_aa: CASGFGQAGGHRQPYNEQFF
cdr3_nt: TGCGCCAGCGGCTTCGGACAAGCGGGGGGGCACCGGCAACCGTACAATGAGCAGTTCTTC

v_call: TRBV12-3/TRBV12-4
j_call: TRBJ2-2
clone_size: .
d_call: TRBD1
cdr3_aa: CASSSGTGTGELFF
cdr3_nt: TGTGCCAGCAGTTCGGGGACAGGAACCGGGGAGCTGTTTTTT

v_call: TRBV20-1
j_call: TRBJ2-7
clone_size: many
d_call: TRBD2
cdr3_aa: CSAGRGDEQYF
cdr3_nt: TGCAGTGCTGGGCGGGGGGACGAGCAGTACTTC

v_call: TRBV7-2
j_call: TRBJ1-2
clone_size: .
d_call: TRBD1
cdr3_aa: CASSLVAGGDGYTF
cdr3_nt: TGTGCCAGCAGCTTAGTCGCAGGGGGAGATGGCTACACCTTC

v_call: TRBV6-1
j_call: TRBJ2-1
clone_size: many
d_call: TRBD2
cdr3_aa: CASSVPSGVGEQFF
cdr3_nt: TGTGCCAGCAGTGTTCCTAGCGGGGTTGGTGAGCAGTTCTTC

v_call: TRBV20-1
j_call: TRBJ2-7
clone_size: .
d_call: TRBD2
cdr3_aa: CSASRLTSASYEQYF
cdr3_nt: TGCAGTGCTAGTAGGCTTACTAGCGCTTCCTACGAGCAGTACTTC

v_call: TRBV11-2
j_call: TRBJ2-1
clone_size: .
d_call: TRBD2
cdr3_aa: CASSPGLAGWDEQFF
cdr3_nt: TGTGCCAGCAGCCCGGGACTAGCGGGATGGGATGAGCAGTTCTTC

v_call: TRBV27
j_call: TRBJ1-6
clone_size: .
d_call: .
cdr3_aa: CASSNDQEGNSPLHF
cdr3_nt: TGTGCCAGCAGTAACGATCAGGAAGGGAATTCACCCCTCCACTTT

v_call: TRBV20-1
j_call: TRBJ2-7
clone_size: .
d_call: TRBD1
cdr3_aa: CSASDRGRMDYEQYF
cdr3_nt: TGCAGTGCTAGCGACAGGGGGCGGATGGACTACGAGCAGTACTTC

v_call: TRBV20-1
j_call: TRBJ2-1
clone_size: few
d_call: TRBD1
cdr3_aa: CSAREGSGQGRREQFF
cdr3_nt: TGCAGTGCTAGAGAGGGGTCGGGACAGGGGCGGCGGGAGCAGTTCTTC

v_call: TRBV24-1
j_call: TRBJ2-1
clone_size: many
d_call: TRBD1
cdr3_aa: CATSRTGGYNEQFF
cdr3_nt: TGTGCCACCAGCCGGACAGGGGGCTACAATGAGCAGTTCTTC

v_call: TRBV24-1
j_call: TRBJ2-7
clone_size: many
d_call: TRBD1
cdr3_aa: CATSDTGTGGYEQYF
cdr3_nt: TGTGCCACCAGTGACACCGGGACAGGGGGCTACGAGCAGTACTTC

v_call: TRBV20-1
j_call: TRBJ2-3
clone_size: many
d_call: .
cdr3_aa: CSARNAEETDTQYF
cdr3_nt: TGCAGTGCTAGAAATGCTGAGGAGACAGATACGCAGTATTTT

v_call: TRBV6-6
j_call: TRBJ1-2
clone_size: many
d_call: .
cdr3_aa: CASSYSGGRAPYGYTF
cdr3_nt: TGTGCCAGCAGTTACTCCGGGGGAAGGGCCCCCTATGGCTACACCTTC

v_call: TRBV5-1
j_call: TRBJ2-7
clone_size: many
d_call: .
cdr3_aa: CASSLAGSDPPYEQYF
cdr3_nt: TGCGCCAGCAGCTTGGCCGGGTCAGACCCCCCGTACGAGCAGTACTTC

v_call: TRBV10-3
j_call: TRBJ2-7
clone_size: many
d_call: .
cdr3_aa: CAISESEGSYEQYF
cdr3_nt: TGTGCCATCAGTGAGTCAGAAGGGTCCTACGAGCAGTACTTC

v_call: TRBV9
j_call: TRBJ2-1
clone_size: many
d_call: .
cdr3_aa: CASSARGPVYNEQFF
cdr3_nt: TGTGCCAGCAGCGCGCGGGGGCCCGTTTACAATGAGCAGTTCTTC

v_call: TRBV12-3/TRBV12-4
j_call: TRBJ2-3
clone_size: many
d_call: .
cdr3_aa: CASSLIEGNTQYF
cdr3_nt: TGTGCCAGCAGTCTAATAGAGGGGAATACGCAGTATTTT

v_call: TRBV18
j_call: TRBJ1-1
clone_size: .
d_call: .
cdr3_aa: CASSPPETRNTEAFF
cdr3_nt: TGTGCCAGCTCACCACCCGAGACAAGGAACACTGAAGCTTTCTTT

v_call: TRBV20-1
j_call: TRBJ2-3
clone_size: many
d_call: .
cdr3_aa: CSAEVGRGQTTQYF
cdr3_nt: TGCAGTGCTGAAGTTGGGAGGGGACAGACTACGCAGTATTTT

v_call: TRBV27
j_call: TRBJ2-3
clone_size: few
d_call: .
cdr3_aa: CASSRGLRGTDTQYF
cdr3_nt: TGTGCCAGCAGCCGGGGCCTAAGGGGGACAGATACGCAGTATTTT

v_call: TRBV5-1
j_call: TRBJ1-2
clone_size: many
d_call: .
cdr3_aa: CASSSNGGYTF
cdr3_nt: TGCGCCAGCAGCTCTAATGGGGGCTACACCTTC

v_call: TRBV29-1
j_call: TRBJ2-7
clone_size: .
d_call: .
cdr3_aa: CSVEIGSPYEQYF
cdr3_nt: TGCAGCGTTGAAATAGGCTCCCCCTACGAGCAGTACTTC

v_call: TRBV5-5
j_call: TRBJ1-1
clone_size: few
d_call: .
cdr3_aa: CASSLVADKAAFF
cdr3_nt: TGTGCCAGCAGTTTGGTTGCGGACAAAGCTGCTTTCTTT

v_call: TRBV28
j_call: TRBJ2-1
clone_size: .
d_call: TRBD1
cdr3_aa: CASSFGQANYNEQFF
cdr3_nt: TGTGCCAGCAGTTTCGGACAGGCAAACTACAATGAGCAGTTCTTC

v_call: TRBV11-2
j_call: TRBJ1-2
clone_size: .
d_call: .
cdr3_aa: CASTREAGNYGYTF
cdr3_nt: TGTGCCAGCACCAGAGAGGCAGGAAACTATGGCTACACCTTC

v_call: TRBV28
j_call: TRBJ2-1
clone_size: .
d_call: TRBD2
cdr3_aa: CATAGGRYNEQFF
cdr3_nt: TGTGCCACCGCGGGAGGTCGTTACAATGAGCAGTTCTTC

v_call: TRBV18
j_call: TRBJ1-2
clone_size: .
d_call: TRBD1
cdr3_aa: CASSYTGQGSEGYTF
cdr3_nt: TGTGCCAGCTCCTACACGGGACAGGGTTCGGAGGGCTACACCTTC

v_call: TRBV2
j_call: TRBJ2-3
clone_size: many
d_call: TRBD2
cdr3_aa: CASRTGGGTDTQYF
cdr3_nt: TGTGCCAGCAGGACGGGGGGGGGAACAGATACGCAGTATTTT

v_call: TRBV4-3
j_call: TRBJ1-2
clone_size: few
d_call: .
cdr3_aa: CASSPSAGPDGYTF
cdr3_nt: TGCGCCAGCAGCCCGAGCGCAGGGCCGGATGGCTACACCTTC

v_call: TRBV15
j_call: TRBJ2-7
clone_size: once
d_call: .
cdr3_aa: CATSRVQGKNEQYF
cdr3_nt: TGTGCCACCAGCAGAGTGCAGGGTAAGAACGAGCAGTACTTC

v_call: TRBV6-2/TRBV6-3
j_call: TRBJ1-2
clone_size: once
d_call: TRBD1
cdr3_aa: CASSYSGQGIYGYTF
cdr3_nt: TGTGCCAGCAGTTACTCGGGACAGGGAATCTATGGCTACACCTTC

v_call: TRBV7-2
j_call: TRBJ1-2
clone_size: .
d_call: .
cdr3_aa: CASSLVGSPIYGYTF
cdr3_nt: TGTGCCAGCAGCTTAGTCGGCAGCCCCATTTATGGCTACACCTTC

v_call: TRBV24-1
j_call: TRBJ1-5
clone_size: .
d_call: .
cdr3_aa: CATSDPGKGWDQPQHF
cdr3_nt: TGTGCCACCAGTGACCCGGGGAAGGGTTGGGATCAGCCCCAGCATTTT

v_call: TRBV6-2/TRBV6-3
j_call: TRBJ2-7
clone_size: many
d_call: TRBD2
cdr3_aa: CASSSVSGGASYEQYF
cdr3_nt: TGTGCCAGCAGCTCCGTTAGCGGGGGGGCCTCCTACGAGCAGTACTTC

v_call: TRBV6-5
j_call: TRBJ1-6
clone_size: once
d_call: .
cdr3_aa: CARNLELGPLHF
cdr3_nt: TGTGCCCGCAATCTCGAGCTCGGGCCCCTCCACTTT

v_call: TRBV2
j_call: TRBJ1-4
clone_size: .
d_call: .
cdr3_aa: CASSRASEIGEKLFF
cdr3_nt: TGTGCCAGCAGTCGAGCCTCAGAAATCGGTGAAAAACTGTTTTTT

v_call: TRBV7-9
j_call: TRBJ1-2
clone_size: .
d_call: .
cdr3_aa: CASQGQIGYGYTF
cdr3_nt: TGTGCCAGCCAGGGACAAATCGGCTATGGCTACACCTTC